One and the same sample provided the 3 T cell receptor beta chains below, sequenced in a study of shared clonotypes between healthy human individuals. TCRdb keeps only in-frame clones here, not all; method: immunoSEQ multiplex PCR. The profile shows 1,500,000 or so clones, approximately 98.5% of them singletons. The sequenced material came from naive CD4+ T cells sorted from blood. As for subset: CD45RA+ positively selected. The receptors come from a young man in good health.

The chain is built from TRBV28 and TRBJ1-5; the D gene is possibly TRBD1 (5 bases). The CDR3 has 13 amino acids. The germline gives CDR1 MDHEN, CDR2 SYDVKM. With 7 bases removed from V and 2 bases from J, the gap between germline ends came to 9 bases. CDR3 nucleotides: TGTGCCAGCATCGCAGGGCGCAATCAGCCCCAGCATTTT. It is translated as CASIAGRNQPQHF.

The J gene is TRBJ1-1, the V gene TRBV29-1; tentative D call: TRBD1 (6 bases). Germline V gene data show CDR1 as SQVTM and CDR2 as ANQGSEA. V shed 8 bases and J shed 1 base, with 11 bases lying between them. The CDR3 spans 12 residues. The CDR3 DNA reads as TGCAGCACACAACAGGGGAACACTGAAGCTTTCTTT. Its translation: CSTQQGNTEAFF. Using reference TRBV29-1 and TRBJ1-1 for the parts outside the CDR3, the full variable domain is SAVISQKPSRDICQRGTSLTIQCQVDSQVTMMFWYRQQPGQSLTLIATANQGSEATYESGFVIDKFPISRPNLTFSTLTVSNMSPEDSSIYLCSTQQGNTEAFFGQGTRLTVV.

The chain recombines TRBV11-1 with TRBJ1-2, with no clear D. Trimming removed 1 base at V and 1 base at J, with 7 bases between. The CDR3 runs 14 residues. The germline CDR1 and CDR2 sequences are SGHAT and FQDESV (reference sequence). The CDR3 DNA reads TGTGCCAGCAGCTTAGGCCAGGTTAACTATGGCTACACCTTC. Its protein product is CASSLGQVNYGYTF. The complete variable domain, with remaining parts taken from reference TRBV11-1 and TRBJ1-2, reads EAEVAQSPRYKITEKSQAVAFWCDPISGHATLYWYRQILGQGPELLVQFQDESVVDDSQLPKDRFSAERLKGVDSTLKIQPAELGDSAMYLCASSLGQVNYGYTFGSGTRLTVV.